This T cell receptor beta chain came from a study of T cell changes during pregnancy in multiple sclerosis. Only in-frame clones appear in the TCRdb table, and some are missing; sequencing was by immunoSEQ multiplex PCR. Among some 80,000 clones listed, 94% were seen once. The CDR3 is 14 amino acids. Trimming took 6 bases from V and 1 from J, leaving 12 bases between them. The germline V gene has CDR1 MDHEN and CDR2 SYDVKM. The rearrangement uses TRBV28 and TRBJ1-2; D perhaps matches TRBD1 (6 bases). The receptor comes from a female donor with multiple sclerosis, enrolled in a pregnancy study. The input for sequencing was CD4+ T cells from peripheral blood mononuclear cells, taken after pregnancy. The chain's CDR3 is CASSPPGDNYGYTF. CDR3 bases: TGTGCCAGCAGCCCACCAGGGGATAACTATGGCTACACCTTC.